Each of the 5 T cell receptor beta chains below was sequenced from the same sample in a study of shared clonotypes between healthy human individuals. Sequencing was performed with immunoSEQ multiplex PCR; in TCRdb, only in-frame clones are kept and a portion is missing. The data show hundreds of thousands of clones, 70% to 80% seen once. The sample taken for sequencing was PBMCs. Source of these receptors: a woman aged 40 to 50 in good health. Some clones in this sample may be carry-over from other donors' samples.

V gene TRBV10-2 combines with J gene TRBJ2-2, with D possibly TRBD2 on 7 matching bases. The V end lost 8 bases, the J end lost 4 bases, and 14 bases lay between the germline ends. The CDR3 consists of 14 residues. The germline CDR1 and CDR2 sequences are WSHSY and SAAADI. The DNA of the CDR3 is TGCGCCAGCCGAGGGGGGGTTGGCACCGGGGAGCTGTTTTTT. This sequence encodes CASRGGVGTGELFF.

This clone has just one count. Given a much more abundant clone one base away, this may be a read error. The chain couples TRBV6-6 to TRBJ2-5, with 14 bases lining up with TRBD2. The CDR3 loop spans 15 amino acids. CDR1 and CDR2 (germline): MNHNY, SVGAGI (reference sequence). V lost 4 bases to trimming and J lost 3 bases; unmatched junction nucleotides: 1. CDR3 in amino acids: CASSLGLAGEETQYF. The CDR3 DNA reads TGTGCCAGCAGTTTGGGACTAGCGGGAGAAGAGACCCAGTACTTC.

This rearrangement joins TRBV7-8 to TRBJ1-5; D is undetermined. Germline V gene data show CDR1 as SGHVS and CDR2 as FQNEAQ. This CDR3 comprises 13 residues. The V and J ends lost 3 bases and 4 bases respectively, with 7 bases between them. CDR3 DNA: TGTGCCAGCAGCTTGGTTTTGAATCAGCCCCAGCATTTT. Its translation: CASSLVLNQPQHF.

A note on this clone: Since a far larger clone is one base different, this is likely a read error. CDR3 nucleotide sequence: TGTGCCAACAGTCCGCTCTTCGGGACAGGGTTCTACAATGAGCAGTTCTTC. This translates into CANSPLFGTGFYNEQFF. The V call is TRBV28, the J call TRBJ2-1, with 9 bases lining up with TRBD1. The CDR3 consists of 17 residues. Germline assignment: CDR1 MDHEN and CDR2 SYDVKM.

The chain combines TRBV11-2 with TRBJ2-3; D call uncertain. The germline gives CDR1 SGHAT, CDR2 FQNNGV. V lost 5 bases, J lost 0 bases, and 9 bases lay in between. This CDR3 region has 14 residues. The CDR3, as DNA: TGTGCCAGCAGCCTAGGTCACAGCACAGATACGCAGTATTTT. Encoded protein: CASSLGHSTDTQYF.